This T cell receptor beta chain was identified during a study of blood T cell repertoires in COVID-19. Study at large: Samples taken during acute and convalescent COVID-19 were collected in the United States, Italy and Spain.

Original processing methods: The authors estimated nucleated cell counts from reference gene primer amplification. Assay used: immunoSEQ multiplex PCR; TCRdb lists only in-frame clones, some missing. Clone size and the V and J calls come from that table; the DNA yielded D and trimming. The sample contains approximately 90,000 clones, more than 75% of which appear only once. V lost 4 bases and J lost 6, with 11 bases in between. The CDR3 sequence is 12 residues long. The V gene's germline CDR1 is SGHRS and CDR2 YFSETQ. The gene calls are TRBV5-1 and TRBJ2-7, with D maybe TRBD2 (6 bases). The receptor was isolated from a human donor in a cohort sampled during active COVID-19. The sequenced sample was peripheral blood. The CDR3 sequence: CASSRDWREQYF. DNA for the CDR3: TGCGCCAGCAGCCGGGACTGGCGCGAGCAGTACTTC.